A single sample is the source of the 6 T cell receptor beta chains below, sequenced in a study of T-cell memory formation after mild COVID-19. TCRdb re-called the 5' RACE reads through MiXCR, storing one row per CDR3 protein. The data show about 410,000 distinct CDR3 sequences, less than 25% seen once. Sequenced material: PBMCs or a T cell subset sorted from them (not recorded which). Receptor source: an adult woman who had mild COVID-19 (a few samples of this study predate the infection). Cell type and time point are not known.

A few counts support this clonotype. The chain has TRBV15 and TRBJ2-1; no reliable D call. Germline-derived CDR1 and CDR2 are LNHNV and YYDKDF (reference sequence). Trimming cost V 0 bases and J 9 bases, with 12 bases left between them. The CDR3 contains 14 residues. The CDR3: CATSRDQAAFEQFF. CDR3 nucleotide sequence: TGTGCCACCAGCAGAGATCAGGCAGCTTTTGAGCAGTTCTTC.

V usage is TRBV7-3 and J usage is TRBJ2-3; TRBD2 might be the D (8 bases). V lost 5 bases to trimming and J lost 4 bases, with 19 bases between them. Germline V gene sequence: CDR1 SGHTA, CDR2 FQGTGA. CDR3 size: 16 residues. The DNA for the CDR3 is TGTGCCAGCAGCCCCCGGGAGGGGGCTGGCGCAGATACGCAGTATTTT. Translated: CASSPREGAGADTQYF. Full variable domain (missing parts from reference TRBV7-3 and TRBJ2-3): GAGVSQTPSNKVTEKGKYVELRCDPISGHTALYWYRQSLGQGPEFLIYFQGTGAADDSGLPNDRFFAVRPEGSVSTLKIQRTERGDSAVYLCASSPREGAGADTQYFGPGTRLTVL.

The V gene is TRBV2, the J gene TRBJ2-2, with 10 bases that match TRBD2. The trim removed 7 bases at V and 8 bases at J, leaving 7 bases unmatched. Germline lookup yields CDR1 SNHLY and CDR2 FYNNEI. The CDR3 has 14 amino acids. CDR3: CASTQRGGPGELFF. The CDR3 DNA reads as TGTGCCAGCACTCAGCGGGGGGGACCTGGGGAGCTGTTTTTT.

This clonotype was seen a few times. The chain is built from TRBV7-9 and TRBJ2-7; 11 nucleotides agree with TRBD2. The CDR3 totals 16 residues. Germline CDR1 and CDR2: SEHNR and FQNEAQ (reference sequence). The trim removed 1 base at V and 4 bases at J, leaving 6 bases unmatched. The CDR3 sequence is CASSLGLAGGSYEQYF. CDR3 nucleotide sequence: TGTGCCAGCAGCTTAGGCCTAGCGGGGGGTTCGTACGAGCAGTACTTC.

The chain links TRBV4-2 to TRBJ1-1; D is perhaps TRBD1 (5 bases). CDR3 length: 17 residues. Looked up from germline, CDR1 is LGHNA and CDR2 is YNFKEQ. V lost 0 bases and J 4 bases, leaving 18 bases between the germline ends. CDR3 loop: CASSQDGGGWSGTEAFF. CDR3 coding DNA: TGTGCCAGCAGCCAAGATGGGGGGGGGTGGAGTGGCACTGAAGCTTTCTTT.

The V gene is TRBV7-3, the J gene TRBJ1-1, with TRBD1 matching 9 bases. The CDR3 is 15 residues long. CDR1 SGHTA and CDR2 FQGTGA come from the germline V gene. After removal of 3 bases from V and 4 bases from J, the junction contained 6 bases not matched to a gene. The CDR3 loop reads CASSLSGQGSTEAFF. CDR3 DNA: TGTGCCAGCAGCTTGTCGGGACAGGGATCCACTGAAGCTTTCTTT.